The rows below give T cell receptor beta chains drawn from one sample of a study of blood T cell repertoires in COVID-19. Clones were sequenced by immunoSEQ multiplex PCR, and TCRdb holds only the in-frame ones, with some missing. The sample consists of roughly 340,000 clones, approximately 87% of them appearing once. Input material: peripheral blood. The receptors here all came from a woman aged 45-59 years with COVID-19, enrolled during active disease. Each CDR3 is given with its conserved first and last residue. Fields, in order: CDR3 length, D gene, clone size, V gene, J gene, CDR3 protein, CDR3 DNA. The D gene is left open where the match is weak. Size tells how often a clone was seen (once, few, many) or the class of an expanded clone, and some rows leave it out.

21	NA	NA	TRBV21-1	TRBJ2-1	CATPGDRGSWAHPYYYNEQFF	TGTGCCACCCCGGGGGACAGGGGCTCTTGGGCTCACCCCTACTACTACAATGAGCAGTTCTTC
14	TRBD1	NA	TRBV2	TRBJ2-5	CASSAGQGAETQYF	TGTGCCAGCAGTGCCGGACAGGGTGCGGAGACCCAGTACTTC
11	TRBD1	NA	TRBV6-5	TRBJ2-3	CASSRGDTQYF	TGTGCCAGCAGCAGGGGGGATACGCAGTATTTT
15	NA	NA	TRBV9	TRBJ1-1	CASSVLSEPNTEAFF	TGTGCCAGCAGCGTATTATCCGAGCCGAACACTGAAGCTTTCTTT
15	NA	NA	TRBV19	TRBJ2-2	CASSIVGPRPGELFF	TGTGCCAGTAGTATTGTGGGGCCCAGGCCCGGGGAGCTGTTTTTT
15	NA	NA	TRBV7-2	TRBJ1-3	CASSSTGSSGNTIYF	TGTGCCAGCAGCTCGACAGGAAGCTCTGGAAACACCATATATTTT
16	TRBD2	NA	TRBV7-9	TRBJ2-1	CASSPWAGGRRNEQFF	TGTGCCAGCAGCCCGTGGGCGGGGGGCAGGAGGAATGAGCAGTTCTTC
15	NA	few	TRBV19	TRBJ1-3	CASSVEPRSGNTIYF	TGTGCCAGTAGTGTGGAGCCGCGCTCTGGAAACACCATATATTTT
17	TRBD2	NA	TRBV11-3	TRBJ2-7	CASSYTSIAGGAYEQYF	TGTGCCAGCAGCTACACCTCGATAGCGGGAGGGGCCTACGAGCAGTACTTC
16	NA	NA	TRBV15	TRBJ2-7	CATSRGGVNSLREQYF	TGTGCCACCAGCAGAGGAGGTGTCAATAGCTTGCGCGAGCAGTACTTC
13	NA	NA	TRBV19	TRBJ2-7	CASRGTEYYEQYF	TGTGCCAGTCGCGGGACAGAGTACTACGAGCAGTACTTC
17	TRBD2	NA	TRBV4-2	TRBJ2-1	CASSQDLRLANYNEQFF	TGTGCCAGCAGCCAAGATCTTCGACTAGCGAATTACAATGAGCAGTTCTTC
13	TRBD1	NA	TRBV12-3/TRBV12-4	TRBJ2-1	CASRKQGSGEQFF	TGTGCCAGCAGGAAACAGGGGTCCGGAGAGCAGTTCTTC
15	NA	few	TRBV27	TRBJ1-6	CASSLWRTENSPLHF	TGTGCCAGCAGTTTATGGAGGACAGAGAATTCACCCCTCCACTTT
16	TRBD2	once	TRBV2	TRBJ2-1	CASSETAGASYNEQFF	TGTGCCAGCAGTGAAACAGCGGGAGCCTCCTACAATGAGCAGTTCTTC
20	TRBD2	NA	TRBV5-4	TRBJ2-1	CASSSGWGVGLAGGKDEQFF	TGTGCCAGCAGCTCGGGCTGGGGGGTCGGACTAGCGGGAGGGAAAGATGAGCAGTTCTTC
15	TRBD2	NA	TRBV10-2	TRBJ2-1	CASRPLAGGANEQFF	TGCGCCAGCAGGCCTCTAGCGGGAGGAGCCAATGAGCAGTTCTTC
18	TRBD2	NA	TRBV6-1	TRBJ2-7	CASSVLPGLAGDSYEQYF	TGTGCCAGCAGTGTACTGCCTGGACTAGCGGGGGATTCCTACGAGCAGTACTTC
12	TRBD1	few	TRBV29-1	TRBJ1-5	CSVGQGDQPQHF	TGCAGCGTTGGACAGGGGGATCAGCCCCAGCATTTT
16	NA	NA	TRBV7-9	TRBJ1-6	CASSLVGGRENSPLHF	TGTGCCAGCAGCTTAGTGGGGGGACGGGAGAATTCACCCCTCCACTTT
13	NA	NA	TRBV30	TRBJ2-5	CAWHLVAQETQYF	TGTGCCTGGCACCTTGTGGCCCAAGAGACCCAGTACTTC
17	TRBD2	once	TRBV5-1	TRBJ2-2	CASKVAGGPVILGELFF	TGCGCCAGCAAGGTAGCGGGAGGGCCCGTTATTCTCGGGGAGCTGTTTTTT
15	NA	NA	TRBV6-4	TRBJ1-6	CASSDTRRDNSPLHF	TGTGCCAGCAGTGACACGAGACGGGATAATTCACCCCTCCACTTT
15	TRBD1	once	TRBV27	TRBJ2-7	CASSLRGTPGGEQYF	TGTGCCAGCAGTTTGAGGGGGACCCCAGGGGGCGAGCAGTACTTC
13	NA	NA	TRBV7-3	TRBJ1-1	CASSFSRNTEAFF	TGTGCCAGCAGCTTCTCCCGGAACACTGAAGCTTTCTTT
14	TRBD2	NA	TRBV27	TRBJ2-1	CASLLNSGRGEQFF	TGTGCCAGCCTACTGAACAGCGGGAGGGGGGAGCAGTTCTTC
12	TRBD1	NA	TRBV20-1	TRBJ1-2	CSASGQGRQGTF	TGCAGTGCTAGTGGACAGGGGCGACAAGGGACCTTC
13	NA	NA	TRBV5-1	TRBJ2-7	CASSLDYFYEQYF	TGCGCCAGCAGCCTGGACTACTTCTACGAGCAGTACTTC
12	NA	NA	TRBV11-2	TRBJ2-7	CASSLALYEQYF	TGTGCCAGCAGCTTAGCTCTTTACGAGCAGTACTTC
13	TRBD1	NA	TRBV29-1	TRBJ2-5	CSISQGAAETQYF	TGCAGCATTTCCCAGGGGGCAGCTGAGACCCAGTACTTC
13	NA	NA	TRBV10-2	TRBJ1-1	CASLRGRNTEAFF	TGCGCCAGCTTGCGGGGTCGGAACACTGAAGCTTTCTTT
15	TRBD2	NA	TRBV2	TRBJ2-3	CASSLGLAGADTQYF	TGTGCCAGCAGCCTGGGACTAGCGGGAGCAGATACGCAGTATTTT
18	TRBD2	NA	TRBV6-2/TRBV6-3	TRBJ2-1	CASSYSAGAGANYNEQFF	TGTGCCAGCAGTTACTCGGCCGGGGCGGGAGCGAACTACAATGAGCAGTTCTTC
18	TRBD2	NA	TRBV24-1	TRBJ2-3	CATSDQGGLAGHTDTQYF	TGTGCCACCAGTGATCAGGGGGGACTAGCGGGGCACACAGATACGCAGTATTTT
16	NA	NA	TRBV9	TRBJ2-3	CASSIGRLSLPDTQYF	TGTGCCAGCAGCATTGGAAGACTCAGTCTCCCAGATACGCAGTATTTT
14	NA	NA	TRBV19	TRBJ1-1	CASSATIRGTEAFF	TGTGCCAGCAGCGCCACCATCAGGGGAACTGAAGCTTTCTTT
15	TRBD1	NA	TRBV24-1	TRBJ1-2	CATSDLNRGDYGYTF	TGTGCCACCAGTGATTTGAACAGGGGAGACTATGGCTACACCTTC
14	NA	NA	TRBV27	TRBJ1-6	CARPGQTLNSPLHF	TGTGCCAGACCCGGACAGACACTAAATTCACCCCTCCACTTT
12	NA	NA	TRBV6-5	TRBJ1-5	CASSRDWDPQHF	TGTGCCAGCAGTCGGGACTGGGATCCCCAGCATTTT
15	TRBD2	once	TRBV7-6	TRBJ2-7	CASSLEPSGSGEQYF	TGTGCCAGCAGCTTAGAACCTAGCGGGAGCGGGGAGCAGTACTTC
15	TRBD1	NA	TRBV27	TRBJ2-1	CASSSGTGVYNEQFF	TGTGCCAGCAGTTCCGGGACAGGGGTATACAATGAGCAGTTCTTC
12	NA	NA	TRBV7-2	TRBJ2-1	CASSSQRDEQFF	TGTGCCAGCAGCTCCCAGCGAGATGAGCAGTTCTTC